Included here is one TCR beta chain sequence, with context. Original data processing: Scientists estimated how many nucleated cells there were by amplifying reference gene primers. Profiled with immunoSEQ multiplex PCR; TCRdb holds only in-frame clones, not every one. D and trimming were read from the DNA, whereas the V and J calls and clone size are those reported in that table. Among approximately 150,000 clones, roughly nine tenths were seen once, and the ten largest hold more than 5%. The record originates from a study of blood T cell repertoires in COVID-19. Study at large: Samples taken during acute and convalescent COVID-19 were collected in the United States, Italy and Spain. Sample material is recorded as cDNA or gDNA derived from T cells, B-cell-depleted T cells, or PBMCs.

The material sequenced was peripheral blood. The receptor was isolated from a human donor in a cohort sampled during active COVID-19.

CDR3 nucleotides: TGTGCCAGCAGTTCGGGACTGTCTGGCGGCTACACCTTC. Amino acid sequence: CASSSGLSGGYTF. V and J are TRBV12-3 or TRBV12-4 and TRBJ1-2, with a weak D call TRBD1 (5 bases). The V end lost 4 bases, the J end lost 8 bases, and 14 bases lay between the germline ends. The CDR3 extends over 13 amino acids.